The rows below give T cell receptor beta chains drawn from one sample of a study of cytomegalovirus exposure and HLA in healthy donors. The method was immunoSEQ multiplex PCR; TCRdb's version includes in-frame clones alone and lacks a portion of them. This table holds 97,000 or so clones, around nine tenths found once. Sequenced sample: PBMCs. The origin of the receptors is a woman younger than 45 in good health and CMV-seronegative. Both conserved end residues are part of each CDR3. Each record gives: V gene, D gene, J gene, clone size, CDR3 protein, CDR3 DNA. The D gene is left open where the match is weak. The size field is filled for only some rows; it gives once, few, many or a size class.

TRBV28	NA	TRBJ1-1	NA	CASSPGWSAGNTEAFF	TGTGCCAGCAGCCCCGGTTGGTCTGCGGGGAACACTGAAGCTTTCTTT
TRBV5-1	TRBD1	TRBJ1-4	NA	CASNPGQGNEKLFF	TGCGCCAGCAACCCGGGACAGGGAAATGAAAAACTGTTTTTT
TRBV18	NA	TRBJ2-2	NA	CASSPLQGGMNTGELFF	TGTGCCAGCTCACCACTTCAGGGAGGAATGAACACCGGGGAGCTGTTTTTT
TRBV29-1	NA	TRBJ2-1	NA	CSARTGTGASNEQFF	TGCAGCGCTCGAACGGGGACTGGGGCGAGCAATGAGCAGTTCTTC
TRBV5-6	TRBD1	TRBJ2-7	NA	CASSSWDRVRVQYF	TGTGCCAGCAGCTCCTGGGACAGGGTGCGTGTGCAGTACTTC
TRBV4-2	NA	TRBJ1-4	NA	CASSQRQAEKLFF	TGTGCCAGCAGCCAAAGACAGGCGGAAAAACTGTTTTTT
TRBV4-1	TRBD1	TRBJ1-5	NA	CASRFRTGGSEPQHF	TGCGCCAGCAGGTTTAGGACAGGGGGCTCTGAGCCCCAGCATTTT
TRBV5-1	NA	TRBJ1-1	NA	CASSLGSAGVNTEAFF	TGCGCCAGCAGCTTGGGATCCGCAGGGGTCAACACTGAAGCTTTCTTT
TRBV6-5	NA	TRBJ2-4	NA	CASSQQGGDIQYF	TGTGCCAGCAGTCAACAGGGTGGTGACATTCAGTACTTC
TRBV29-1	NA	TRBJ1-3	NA	CSVAGAGNTIYF	TGCAGCGTTGCCGGGGCTGGAAACACCATATATTTT
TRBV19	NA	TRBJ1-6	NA	CASIPTGENSPLHF	TGTGCCAGTATCCCCACGGGGGAGAATTCACCCCTCCACTTT
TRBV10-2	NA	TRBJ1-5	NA	CASSENGGNQPQHF	TGCGCCAGCAGTGAGAACGGAGGGAATCAGCCCCAGCATTTT
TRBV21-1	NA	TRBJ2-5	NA	CASSKDRETQYF	TGTGCCAGCAGCAAAGACAGGGAGACCCAGTACTTC
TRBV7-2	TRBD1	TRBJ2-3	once	CASGGTGGRTQYF	TGTGCCAGCGGAGGGACAGGAGGACGTACGCAGTATTTT
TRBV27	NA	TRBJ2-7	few	CASSFGISYEQYF	TGTGCCAGCAGTTTCGGGATCTCCTACGAGCAGTACTTC
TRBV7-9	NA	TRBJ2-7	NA	CASSLARGSYEQYF	TGTGCCAGCAGCTTGGCCCGTGGCTCCTACGAGCAGTACTTC
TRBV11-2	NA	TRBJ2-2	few	CASSLVRGNTGELFF	TGTGCCAGCAGCTTAGTTCGGGGGAACACCGGGGAGCTGTTTTTT
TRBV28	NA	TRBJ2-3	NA	CASRLEDTQYF	TGTGCCAGCAGACTAGAGGATACGCAGTATTTT
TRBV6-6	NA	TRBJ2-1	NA	CASSYPRELDEQFF	TGTGCCAGCAGTTACCCGCGGGAACTGGATGAGCAGTTCTTC
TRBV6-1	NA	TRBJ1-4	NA	CASSLPGQGAEKLFF	TGTGCCAGCAGTCTACCGGGACAAGGAGCTGAAAAACTGTTTTTT
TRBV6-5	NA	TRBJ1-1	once	CASSYSTGEAFF	TGTGCCAGCAGTTACTCGACAGGAGAAGCTTTCTTT
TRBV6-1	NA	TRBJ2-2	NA	CASTYQGYTGELFF	TGTGCCAGCACCTATCAGGGCTACACCGGGGAGCTGTTTTTT
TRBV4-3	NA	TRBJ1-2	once	CASSRDPREPYGYTF	TGCGCCAGCAGCCGAGACCCCAGGGAACCCTATGGCTACACCTTC
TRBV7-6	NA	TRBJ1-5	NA	CASSPGGTTFYSNQPQHF	TGTGCCAGCTCCCCGGGGGGGACAACGTTCTATAGCAATCAGCCCCAGCATTTT
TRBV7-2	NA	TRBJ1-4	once	CASSKNTREKLFF	TGTGCCAGCAGCAAAAATACGAGGGAAAAACTGTTTTTT
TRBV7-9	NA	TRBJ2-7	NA	CASSLDGGPSYYEQYF	TGTGCCAGCAGCTTAGACGGGGGACCAAGCTACTACGAGCAGTACTTC
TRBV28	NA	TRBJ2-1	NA	CASRRLVGEQFF	TGTGCCAGCAGAAGACTAGTTGGCGAGCAGTTCTTC
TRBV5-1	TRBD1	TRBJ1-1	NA	CASSLAGGAGNTEAFF	TGCGCCAGCAGCTTGGCAGGGGGCGCGGGGAACACTGAAGCTTTCTTT
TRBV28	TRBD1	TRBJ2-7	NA	CASGTPGQGRYEQYF	TGTGCCAGTGGAACCCCGGGACAGGGGCGTTACGAGCAGTACTTC
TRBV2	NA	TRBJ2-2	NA	CASGPDPPGELFF	TGTGCCAGCGGGCCGGATCCTCCCGGGGAGCTGTTTTTT
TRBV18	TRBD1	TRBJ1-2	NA	CASSLMSGQDNYGYTF	TGTGCCAGCTCACTCATGTCGGGACAGGACAACTATGGCTACACCTTC
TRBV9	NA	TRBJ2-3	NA	CASSVERTSTDTQYF	TGTGCCAGCAGCGTCGAGCGGACTAGCACAGATACGCAGTATTTT
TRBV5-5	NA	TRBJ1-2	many	CASSAFGRAMDGYTF	TGTGCCAGCAGCGCCTTCGGCAGGGCGATGGATGGCTACACCTTC
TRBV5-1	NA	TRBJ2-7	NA	CASSLVGSGYSYEQYF	TGCGCCAGCAGCTTGGTCGGTTCAGGCTACTCCTACGAGCAGTACTTC
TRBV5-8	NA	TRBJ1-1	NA	CASSLAGGYTEAFF	TGTGCCAGCAGCTTGGCCGGAGGATACACTGAAGCTTTCTTT
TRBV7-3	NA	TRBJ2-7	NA	CPQPYNEQYF	TGTCCACAGCCGTATAACGAGCAGTACTTC
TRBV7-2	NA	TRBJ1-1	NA	CASSLSVVAGKNTEAFF	TGTGCCAGCAGCTTAAGTGTGGTTGCAGGGAAGAACACTGAAGCTTTCTTT
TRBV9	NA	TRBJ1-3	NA	CASSVGLHRSGNTIYF	TGTGCCAGCAGCGTAGGGTTACATCGCTCTGGAAACACCATATATTTT
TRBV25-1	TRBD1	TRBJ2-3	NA	CASSDPTTGGDTQYF	TGTGCCAGCAGTGATCCTACGACAGGGGGGGATACGCAGTATTTT
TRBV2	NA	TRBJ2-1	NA	CASSGRRGLGEQFF	TGTGCCAGCAGTGGAAGGAGGGGGCTGGGTGAGCAGTTCTTC
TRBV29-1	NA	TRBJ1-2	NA	CSVERSRGGGYTF	TGCAGCGTTGAAAGGAGCAGGGGTGGCGGCTACACCTTC
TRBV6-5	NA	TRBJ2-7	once	CASSSRQDYEQYF	TGTGCCAGCAGTAGTCGACAGGACTACGAGCAGTACTTC
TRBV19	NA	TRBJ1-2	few	CASSIGGDYGYTF	TGTGCCAGTAGTATAGGGGGCGATTATGGCTACACCTTC
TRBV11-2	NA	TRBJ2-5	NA	CASSLGLSETQYF	TGTGCCAGCAGCTTAGGGCTTTCAGAGACCCAGTACTTC
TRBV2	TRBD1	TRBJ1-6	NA	CASIGQGVGNSPLHF	TGTGCCAGCATTGGACAGGGAGTAGGGAATTCACCCCTCCACTTT
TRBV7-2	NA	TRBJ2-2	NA	CASSLARDTGELFF	TGTGCCAGCAGCTTAGCGCGGGACACCGGGGAGCTGTTTTTT